This TCR beta chain appears in the sequencing data of a study of shared clonotypes between healthy human individuals. The protocol was immunoSEQ multiplex PCR, while the TCRdb copy is restricted to in-frame clones and leaves out a portion. In the table there are 2 million to 2.5 million clones, 85% to 95% of which are singletons. CD45RA-negative memory and CD45RA+ naive subsets were split from the CD4+ cells. Germline-derived CDR1 and CDR2 are SGHAT and FQNNGV. V was clipped by 7 bases and J by 9 bases, with 19 bases between them. This CDR3 has 13 residues. V gene TRBV11-2 combines with J gene TRBJ2-7; the D gene is possibly TRBD2 (7 bases). Sequencing input: naive CD4+ T cells from PBMCs. Subset of the sample: CD45RA+ positively selected. The TCR comes from a man younger than 35 in good health. Some clones in this sample may be carry-over from other donors' samples. CDR3 DNA: TGTGCCAGCAAAAGGGGGGGACTGGATGGGCAGTACTTC. Translating gives CASKRGGLDGQYF.